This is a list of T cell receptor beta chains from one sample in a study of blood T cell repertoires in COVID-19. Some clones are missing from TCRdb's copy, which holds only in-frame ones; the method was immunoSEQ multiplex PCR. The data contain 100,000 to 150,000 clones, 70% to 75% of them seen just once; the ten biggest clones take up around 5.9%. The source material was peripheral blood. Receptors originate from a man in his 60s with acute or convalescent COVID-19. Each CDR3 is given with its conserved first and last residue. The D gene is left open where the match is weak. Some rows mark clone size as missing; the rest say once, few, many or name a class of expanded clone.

CDR3aa: CASGDRDYNEQFF; CDR3nt: TGTGCCAGCGGGGACAGGGACTACAATGAGCAGTTCTTC; v_gene: TRBV12-3/TRBV12-4; j_gene: TRBJ2-1; d_gene: TRBD1; abundance: -
CDR3aa: CASIQGNINSPLHF; CDR3nt: TGCGCCAGCATACAGGGGAATATTAATTCACCCCTCCACTTT; v_gene: TRBV10-2; j_gene: TRBJ1-6; d_gene: TRBD1; abundance: -
CDR3aa: CASSIGQGANSPLHF; CDR3nt: TGTGCCAGCAGCATTGGACAGGGGGCCAATTCACCCCTCCACTTT; v_gene: TRBV7-8; j_gene: TRBJ1-6; d_gene: TRBD1; abundance: -
CDR3aa: CASSGTGNQPQHF; CDR3nt: TGTGCCAGCAGTGGGACAGGCAATCAGCCCCAGCATTTT; v_gene: TRBV12-3/TRBV12-4; j_gene: TRBJ1-5; d_gene: TRBD1; abundance: few
CDR3aa: CASSSTGDEQYF; CDR3nt: TGTGCCAGCAGTTCAACAGGGGACGAGCAGTACTTC; v_gene: TRBV5-6; j_gene: TRBJ2-7; d_gene: TRBD1; abundance: once
CDR3aa: CASSVVFSGAYNEQFF; CDR3nt: TGTGCCAGCAGCGTAGTTTTTAGCGGGGCATACAATGAGCAGTTCTTC; v_gene: TRBV9; j_gene: TRBJ2-1; d_gene: TRBD2; abundance: -
CDR3aa: CASSPTSGRADEQFF; CDR3nt: TGTGCCAGCAGCCCTACTAGCGGGAGGGCCGATGAGCAGTTCTTC; v_gene: TRBV3-1/TRBV3-2; j_gene: TRBJ2-1; d_gene: TRBD2; abundance: -
CDR3aa: CATDGLNTGELFF; CDR3nt: TGTGCCACCGACGGACTGAACACCGGGGAGCTGTTTTTT; v_gene: TRBV6-5; j_gene: TRBJ2-2; d_gene: -; abundance: -
CDR3aa: CASRLRTSGTGELFF; CDR3nt: TGTGCCAGTAGGCTGCGGACTAGCGGTACCGGGGAGCTGTTTTTT; v_gene: TRBV19; j_gene: TRBJ2-2; d_gene: TRBD2; abundance: -
CDR3aa: CASSLLDNSPLHF; CDR3nt: TGTGCCAGCAGCTTACTAGATAATTCACCCCTCCACTTT; v_gene: TRBV7-3; j_gene: TRBJ1-6; d_gene: -; abundance: -
CDR3aa: CASSSLFLNADTQYF; CDR3nt: TGCGCCAGCTCGAGTCTCTTCCTAAACGCAGATACGCAGTATTTT; v_gene: TRBV5-1; j_gene: TRBJ2-3; d_gene: -; abundance: -
CDR3aa: CASSRGGEQYF; CDR3nt: TGTGCCAGCTCACGCGGCGGCGAGCAGTACTTC; v_gene: TRBV18; j_gene: TRBJ2-7; d_gene: -; abundance: -
CDR3aa: CATSDPALAGAVTGELFF; CDR3nt: TGTGCCACCAGTGATCCAGCTCTAGCGGGGGCCGTCACCGGGGAGCTGTTTTTT; v_gene: TRBV24-1; j_gene: TRBJ2-2; d_gene: TRBD2; abundance: -